This TCR beta chain was captured in a study of blood T cells in healthy people across ages. Study-level results: Measured against age, TCR beta diversity per million T cells decreased in a roughly linear manner. Estimated diversity that came from one million T cells was considered an underestimate. The study could not conclusively compare naive and antigen-experienced cells, given its unsorted PBMCs.

Concerning this clonotype: Its target is unknown.

PCR was performed a second time for 7 to 11 cycles using a sample-barcoded 5' primer and a J-beta primer mix. Through a template-switch adaptor with 12 random nucleotides, each cDNA molecule received a tag. TCRdb recomputed calls from the 5' RACE reads with MiXCR, one row per CDR3 protein. The sample holds around 900,000 distinct CDR3 sequences, approximately 50% seen once. The CDR3 sequence is 13 residues long. V lost 0 bases to trimming and J lost 4 bases, with 10 bases between them. CDR1 and CDR2 from the germline V gene are GTSNPN and SVGIG (reference sequence). The genes are TRBV30 and TRBJ2-7, with a tentative D call TRBD2 (5 bases). The TCR originated in a woman aged 55-75 years in good health. Sequenced input: blood. The CDR3 nucleotides read TGTGCCTGGAGTGTAGGGCTAGCTTACGAGCAGTACTTC. Its translation is CAWSVGLAYEQYF.